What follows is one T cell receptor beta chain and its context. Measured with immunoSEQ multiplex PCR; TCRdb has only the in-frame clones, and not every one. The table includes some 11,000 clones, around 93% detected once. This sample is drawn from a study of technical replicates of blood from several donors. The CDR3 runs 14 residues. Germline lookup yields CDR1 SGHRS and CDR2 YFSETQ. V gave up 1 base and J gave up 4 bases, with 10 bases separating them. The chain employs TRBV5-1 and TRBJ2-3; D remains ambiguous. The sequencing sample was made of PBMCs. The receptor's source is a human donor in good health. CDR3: CASSLRRPPDTQYF. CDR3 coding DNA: TGCGCCAGCAGCTTGAGGCGGCCCCCAGATACGCAGTATTTT.